Here is one T cell receptor (beta chain) with its context. Ipilimumab, nivolumab, aspirin, low-dose cyclophosphamide and low-dose radiotherapy were administered to donors. The sample originates from a study of low-dose radiotherapy and immunotherapy resistance in tumors. There are 13 residues in the CDR3. Germline V gives CDR1 SGHVS, CDR2 FQNEAQ. Trimming removed 5 bases from V and 9 bases from J, with 14 bases in between. With TRAV- and TRBV-specific primers, first-strand cDNA was made, covering the alpha and beta chains. Using a constant-region primer together with a V-primer adapter, TCRs were subjected to around 20 PCR cycles of amplification. One entry per CDR3 protein, called by TCRdb with MiXCR from the reads. The sample lists 10,000 to 15,000 distinct CDR3 sequences; about three fifths were seen once.

The chain combines TRBV7-8 with TRBJ2-1, with D perhaps assigned TRBD1 or TRBD2 (5 bases each). This TCR derives from a human donor with advanced metastatic prostate, ovarian, gallbladder or colorectal cancer (not recorded which). This table probably holds off-target reads from a library built for another chain. The CDR3 region is CASSKERGREQFF. The CDR3 region has the DNA TGTGCCAGCAGCAAAGAAAGGGGACGTGAGCAGTTCTTC.